This is a list of T cell receptor beta chains from one sample in a study of blood T cell repertoires in COVID-19. Using immunoSEQ multiplex PCR, the repertoire was profiled, and TCRdb retains in-frame clones only, with some absent. Of roughly 80,000 clones in the sample, around 80% were seen once. The sample consisted of peripheral blood. The receptors here all came from a man between 60 and 70 years old with active or convalescent COVID-19. Each CDR3 is given with its conserved first and last residue. Each record gives: V gene, J gene, clone size, D gene, CDR3 protein, CDR3 DNA. The D gene is left open where the match is weak. Not every row has a clone size; where given, it reads once, few, many or a size class.

TRBV7-6,TRBJ2-3,-,TRBD2,CASSSSGSLADTQYF,TGTGCCAGCAGCTCGAGCGGGAGTCTCGCAGATACGCAGTATTTT
TRBV9,TRBJ2-5,-,-,CASSVGSRRGPRYQETQYF,TGTGCCAGCAGCGTAGGTAGTCGTAGGGGCCCAAGGTACCAAGAGACCCAGTACTTC
TRBV9,TRBJ1-3,-,-,CASSVSGVSGNTIYF,TGTGCCAGCAGCGTATCGGGAGTCTCTGGAAACACCATATATTTT
TRBV11-1,TRBJ2-1,-,-,CASSLGSMTYNEQFF,TGTGCCAGCAGCTTGGGTTCTATGACTTACAATGAGCAGTTCTTC
TRBV5-1,TRBJ1-2,-,TRBD1,CASSLQGAGGYTF,TGCGCCAGCAGCCTGCAGGGGGCTGGGGGCTACACCTTC
TRBV18,TRBJ1-1,-,-,CASSPPTGVPEAFF,TGTGCCAGCTCACCCCCCACGGGAGTCCCTGAAGCTTTCTTT
TRBV7-2,TRBJ1-1,once,TRBD1,CASSFRGRITEAFF,TGTGCCAGCAGTTTCAGGGGGCGGATCACTGAAGCTTTCTTT
TRBV4-1,TRBJ2-5,-,TRBD2,CASSQVASGGAWETQYF,TGCGCCAGCAGCCAAGTCGCTAGCGGGGGGGCCTGGGAGACCCAGTACTTC
TRBV29-1,TRBJ2-7,-,-,CSVLGGAYEQYF,TGCAGCGTTCTAGGGGGGGCCTACGAGCAGTACTTC
TRBV11-2,TRBJ2-7,-,-,CASSVGQTYEQYF,TGTGCCAGCAGCGTAGGACAGACCTACGAGCAGTACTTC
TRBV3-1/TRBV3-2,TRBJ2-2,-,-,CASKSNLNTGELFF,TGTGCCAGCAAATCCAATCTAAACACCGGGGAGCTGTTTTTT
TRBV10-3,TRBJ2-7,-,TRBD2,CAISDYGLAGELYEQYF,TGTGCCATCAGTGATTATGGACTAGCGGGGGAACTCTACGAGCAGTACTTC
TRBV6-5,TRBJ1-3,-,-,CASRPGAGGNTIYF,TGTGCCAGCCGCCCAGGGGCAGGGGGAAACACCATATATTTT
TRBV19,TRBJ2-7,-,-,CASSMAGAQSPFYEQYF,TGTGCCAGTAGTATGGCGGGGGCACAGAGCCCTTTCTACGAGCAGTACTTC
TRBV10-2,TRBJ2-3,-,TRBD2,CASSELAGGLTDTQYF,TGCGCCAGCAGTGAACTAGCGGGGGGACTCACAGATACGCAGTATTTT
TRBV5-4,TRBJ1-2,few,-,CASSSQGGADYGYTF,TGTGCCAGCAGCTCCCAGGGAGGGGCGGATTATGGCTACACCTTC
TRBV3-1/TRBV3-2,TRBJ2-7,-,TRBD1,CASSRDRGPEQYF,TGTGCCAGCAGCCGAGACAGGGGCCCCGAGCAGTACTTC
TRBV2,TRBJ1-6,-,-,CASRGRVSPLHF,TGTGCCAGCAGGGGCAGGGTTTCACCCCTCCACTTT
TRBV19,TRBJ2-7,-,-,CASSIGGTPPEQYF,TGTGCCAGTAGTATAGGTGGGACACCCCCCGAGCAGTACTTC
TRBV19,TRBJ2-2,-,TRBD1,CASSIVRGPGELFF,TGTGCCAGTAGTATAGTGAGGGGGCCCGGGGAGCTGTTTTTT
TRBV5-6,TRBJ1-5,few,-,CASSLVGSGGPQHF,TGTGCCAGCAGCCTCGTTGGTTCCGGAGGGCCCCAGCATTTT
TRBV12-3/TRBV12-4,TRBJ1-4,few,-,CASSLRPEKLFF,TGTGCCAGCAGTTTGCGGCCAGAAAAACTGTTTTTT
TRBV5-4,TRBJ2-5,-,TRBD2,CASRPGLAGTQETQYF,TGTGCCAGCAGGCCGGGACTAGCGGGGACCCAAGAGACCCAGTACTTC
TRBV4-1,TRBJ2-7,-,-,CASSQDPLLSEQYF,TGCGCCAGCAGCCAAGATCCTCTCCTCTCCGAGCAGTACTTC
TRBV3-1/TRBV3-2,TRBJ1-1,-,-,CASSHTNEAFF,TGTGCCAGCAGCCACACAAATGAAGCTTTCTTT
TRBV4-3,TRBJ1-4,-,TRBD1,CASSQGQGSEKLFF,TGCGCCAGCAGCCAAGGACAGGGCAGTGAAAAACTGTTTTTT
TRBV7-9,TRBJ2-1,few,TRBD1,CASSYRDREGDDEQFF,TGTGCCAGCAGTTACCGGGACAGGGAAGGGGATGATGAGCAGTTCTTC
TRBV2,TRBJ2-3,-,TRBD1,CASSPGTGNADTQYF,TGTGCCAGCAGCCCCGGGACAGGGAACGCAGATACGCAGTATTTT
TRBV28,TRBJ1-1,-,-,CASSPTPPDSPIEAFF,TGTGCCAGCAGCCCCACCCCGCCCGACAGTCCCATTGAAGCTTTCTTT
TRBV11-2,TRBJ2-3,-,TRBD2,CASSLEGRGGPDTQYF,TGTGCCAGCAGCTTAGAAGGGCGGGGGGGCCCAGATACGCAGTATTTT
TRBV7-8,TRBJ2-5,-,TRBD1,CASSSTGGEKTQYF,TGTGCCAGCAGCTCCACAGGGGGCGAGAAGACCCAGTACTTC
TRBV2,TRBJ2-2,-,-,CASSSSTYRGAVF,TGTGCCAGCAGTTCCAGCACCTACCGGGGAGCTGTTTTT
TRBV12-2,TRBJ2-7,few,-,CASRFPPGGRGEQYF,TGTGCAAGTCGCTTCCCCCCGGGGGGGCGCGGCGAGCAGTACTTC
TRBV19,TRBJ2-6,once,-,CASRSQSRAGANVLTF,TGTGCCAGTAGATCCCAGTCCCGGGCTGGGGCCAACGTCCTGACTTTC
TRBV11-2,TRBJ1-1,-,-,CASSPNQGMNTEAFF,TGTGCCAGCAGCCCTAACCAGGGTATGAACACTGAAGCTTTCTTT
TRBV7-2,TRBJ2-5,-,TRBD2,CASSLTSGGAQETQYF,TGTGCCAGCAGCTTGACTAGCGGGGGGGCACAAGAGACCCAGTACTTC
TRBV3-1/TRBV3-2,TRBJ2-5,-,-,CASRATRDSVETQYF,TGTGCCAGCAGGGCGACTAGAGATTCGGTGGAGACCCAGTACTTC
TRBV7-2,TRBJ2-3,-,TRBD2,CASSVSRLGLAADTQYF,TGTGCCAGCAGCGTATCACGCCTGGGGCTAGCGGCAGATACGCAGTATTTT
TRBV6-1,TRBJ2-5,-,TRBD1,CASSELGTAQETQYF,TGTGCCAGCAGTGAGCTAGGGACAGCTCAAGAGACCCAGTACTTC
TRBV7-9,TRBJ1-2,-,TRBD1,CASSIEQGQGPYGYTF,TGTGCCAGCAGCATCGAACAGGGACAGGGACCCTATGGCTACACCTTC
TRBV9,TRBJ1-1,-,-,CASSPDRLNTEAFF,TGTGCCAGCTCCCCAGACAGGCTGAACACTGAAGCTTTCTTT
TRBV29-1,TRBJ2-3,-,TRBD1,CSVRTGGADTQYF,TGCAGCGTCCGGACAGGGGGCGCAGATACGCAGTATTTT
TRBV7-2,TRBJ1-3,-,TRBD1,CASSASQGASGNTIYF,TGTGCCAGCAGCGCAAGCCAGGGGGCCTCTGGAAACACCATATATTTT
TRBV19,TRBJ2-3,-,TRBD2,CASSRLAGKADTQYF,TGTGCCAGTAGTAGGCTAGCGGGGAAGGCAGATACGCAGTATTTT
TRBV9,TRBJ1-4,-,-,CASSDHGTLDEKLFF,TGTGCCAGCAGCGACCACGGGACACTAGATGAAAAACTGTTTTTT
TRBV11-3,TRBJ2-3,-,TRBD2,CASSPSGGPSTDTQYF,TGTGCCAGCAGCCCTAGCGGGGGCCCTAGCACAGATACGCAGTATTTT
TRBV5-1,TRBJ2-7,-,TRBD2,CASSLGGRGDEQYF,TGCGCCAGCAGCTTGGGGGGCCGGGGGGACGAGCAGTACTTC
TRBV12-3/TRBV12-4,TRBJ1-2,-,TRBD1,CASSQGQGLGYTF,TGTGCCAGCAGCCAGGGACAGGGTCTCGGCTACACCTTC